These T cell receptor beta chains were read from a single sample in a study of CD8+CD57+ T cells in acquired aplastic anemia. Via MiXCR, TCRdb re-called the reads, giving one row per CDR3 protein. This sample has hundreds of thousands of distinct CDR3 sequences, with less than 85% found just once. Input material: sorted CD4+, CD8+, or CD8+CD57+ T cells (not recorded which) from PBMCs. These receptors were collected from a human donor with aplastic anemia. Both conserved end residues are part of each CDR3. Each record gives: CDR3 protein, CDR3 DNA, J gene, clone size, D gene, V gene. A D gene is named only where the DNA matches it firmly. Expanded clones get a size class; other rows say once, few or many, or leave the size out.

CASSLEGAGPVYF,TGTGCCAGCAGCTTGGAGGGGGCCGGGCCCGTATATTTT,TRBJ2-3,-,-,TRBV7-6
CASSVTDTQYYAAAFF,TGTGCCAGCAGCGTGACAGATACGCAGTATTATGCTGCAGCTTTCTTT,TRBJ1-1,-,-,TRBV7-9
CASSLELRGNTEEFF,TGTGCCAGCAGCTTAGAGCTGAGGGGGAACACTGAAGAGTTCTTT,TRBJ1-1,-,-,TRBV7-8
CASSPGPTHYGYTLHF,TGTGCCAGCAGCCCGGGGCCTACACACTATGGCTACACCCTCCACTTT,TRBJ1-6,-,-,TRBV7-9
CASSSGGEGPDTQYF,TGTGCCAGCAGCTCCGGGGGAGAGGGCCCAGATACGCAGTATTTT,TRBJ2-3,-,-,TRBV7-2
CASSPRSGNQPQHF,TGTGCCAGCAGCCCCCGGAGCGGCAATCAGCCCCAGCATTTT,TRBJ1-5,-,-,TRBV7-2
CASSEGGTSTDKF,TGTGCCAGCAGCGAAGGGGGCACGAGCACGGATAAGTTT,TRBJ2-3,-,TRBD1,TRBV9
CASSRKGEQYF,TGTGCCAGCAGTAGGAAGGGTGAGCAGTACTTC,TRBJ2-7,-,-,TRBV12-3/TRBV12-4
CASSLDLTANTEEFF,TGTGCCAGCAGCTTAGATCTGACAGCAAACACTGAAGAGTTCTTT,TRBJ1-1,-,-,TRBV7-4
CATSRGGGLPHEQYF,TGTGCCACCAGCAGAGGGGGGGGTCTGCCCCACGAGCAGTACTTC,TRBJ2-7,-,-,TRBV11-1
CASSFEGLVTGELQFF,TGTGCCAGCAGCTTCGAGGGGCTAGTCACCGGGGAGCTGCAGTTCTTC,TRBJ2-1,-,-,TRBV7-8
CASGGAGNLQYLDF,TGTGCCAGCGGAGGAGCTGGGAACCTTCAGTACTTGGATTTT,TRBJ2-3,-,-,TRBV9
CASSLEYRQEQFF,TGTGCCAGCAGCTTAGAGTACCGCCAGGAGCAGTTCTTC,TRBJ2-1,few,-,TRBV7-2
CASSTAAGSQNFAFF,TGTGCCAGCAGCACTGCTGCCGGGAGCCAGAACTTCGCTTTCTTT,TRBJ1-1,-,-,TRBV7-9
CASSLDLTGGEQYF,TGTGCCAGCAGCTTAGATCTCACAGGGGGAGAGCAGTACTTC,TRBJ2-7,few,TRBD1,TRBV11-3
CAISVGSGGATQFF,TGTGCCATCAGTGTAGGTAGCGGGGGGGCTACGCAGTTTTTC,TRBJ2-3,-,TRBD2,TRBV10-3
CASSVNPGGGSDEQFF,TGTGCCAGCAGCGTCAACCCTGGCGGGGGGAGCGATGAGCAGTTCTTC,TRBJ2-1,once,TRBD2,TRBV5-6
CVSSMGGEAYNEQYF,TGCGTCAGTAGTATGGGGGGGGAAGCCTACAATGAGCAGTACTTC,TRBJ2-7,-,TRBD2,TRBV19
CASSVSGGGQVEAKLFF,TGTGCCAGCAGCGTATCAGGCGGAGGGCAAGTTGAAGCTAAACTGTTTTTT,TRBJ1-4,-,-,TRBV7-9
CASSYAGTADTHF,TGTGCCAGCAGCTACGCGGGCACAGCCGATACGCATTTT,TRBJ2-3,-,-,TRBV7-8
CASSESGEQGEDFF,TGTGCCAGCAGTGAATCTGGGGAACAGGGAGAAGATTTCTTT,TRBJ1-1,-,-,TRBV10-3
CSVESGSGGPGELFF,TGCAGCGTTGAATCAGGGAGCGGTGGGCCCGGGGAGCTGTTTTTT,TRBJ2-2,few,-,TRBV29-1
CASSFERTGESEDFF,TGTGCCAGCAGCTTTGAACGGACAGGGGAGAGTGAAGATTTCTTT,TRBJ1-1,-,TRBD1,TRBV7-9
CASSLDLTDRYNEQFF,TGTGCCAGCAGCTTAGATCTGACAGACCGATACAATGAGCAGTTCTTC,TRBJ2-1,-,-,TRBV11-3
CSAREGKGHDF,TGCAGTGCTAGAGAAGGGAAGGGCCACGACTTC,TRBJ2-7,-,-,TRBV20-1
CASGWGGGFQYF,TGTGCCAGCGGCTGGGGTGGAGGGTTTCAGTACTTC,TRBJ2-4,-,-,TRBV11-2
CASSERLAGGTDTQYF,TGTGCCAGCAGTGAGAGACTAGCGGGGGGCACAGATACGCAGTATTTT,TRBJ2-3,-,TRBD2,TRBV2
CASSLPHGTKDTHYTF,TGTGCCAGCAGCTTACCCCACGGGACAAAAGACACCCACTACACCTTC,TRBJ1-2,-,-,TRBV7-9
CASGEGSADTQYF,TGTGCCAGCGGGGAAGGTAGCGCAGATACGCAGTATTTT,TRBJ2-3,-,-,TRBV7-3
CASSFTRSGGNGETF,TGTGCCAGCAGCTTTACAAGAAGCGGGGGGAATGGTGAGACCTTC,TRBJ1-2,-,-,TRBV7-9
CASNSGGGPDTQYF,TGTGCCAGCAACTCGGGGGGGGGTCCCGATACGCAGTATTTT,TRBJ2-3,-,TRBD2,TRBV5-6
CATGTSGYNEQFF,TGTGCCACCGGGACTAGCGGATACAATGAGCAGTTCTTC,TRBJ2-1,few,TRBD2,TRBV24-1
CASSAGGQSTDTPQYF,TGTGCCAGCAGCGCAGGGGGACAGAGCACAGATACGCCCCAGTACTTC,TRBJ2-5,-,TRBD1,TRBV9
CASSLLPGGRSFGQFF,TGTGCCAGCAGCTTACTACCCGGGGGGCGGAGTTTTGGGCAGTTCTTC,TRBJ2-1,few,-,TRBV7-9
CASRADRGNSPLHF,TGTGCCAGCAGGGCAGACAGGGGGAACTCACCCCTCCACTTT,TRBJ1-6,-,TRBD1,TRBV9
CASSLAGGTDTLFF,TGTGCCAGCAGCTTAGCGGGAGGTACCGATACGCTGTTTTTT,TRBJ1-4,-,-,TRBV7-2
CASSSGGQGGTDTQYF,TGTGCCAGCAGCTCAGGTGGACAGGGTGGCACAGATACGCAGTATTTT,TRBJ2-3,once,TRBD1,TRBV7-6
CASSPGQGERETQYF,TGTGCCAGCAGCCCGGGACAGGGAGAACGAGAGACCCAGTACTTC,TRBJ2-5,-,TRBD1,TRBV7-2
CASTVFRSAPLHF,TGTGCCAGCACGGTCTTCAGGAGCGCACCCCTCCACTTT,TRBJ1-6,many,-,TRBV6-1
CASSLAVATTDTQYF,TGTGCCAGCAGCTTAGCGGTAGCTACCACAGATACGCAGTATTTT,TRBJ2-3,-,-,TRBV7-8
CASSSTPGSEQYF,TGTGCCAGCAGCTCAACCCCAGGGTCCGAGCAGTACTTC,TRBJ2-7,-,-,TRBV25-1
CATSKASTGYDEQFF,TGTGCCACTAGTAAAGCTAGCACAGGCTACGATGAGCAGTTCTTC,TRBJ2-1,-,-,TRBV24-1
CATSGPGLPDKQYF,TGTGCCACCAGCGGCCCGGGCCTTCCCGATAAGCAGTATTTC,TRBJ2-3,-,-,TRBV15
CASSFGLGSYEQYF,TGTGCCAGCAGCTTTGGACTAGGCTCCTACGAGCAGTACTTC,TRBJ2-7,-,TRBD2,TRBV7-2
CASSLGTAYEQYF,TGTGCCAGCAGTTTAGGGACAGCCTACGAGCAGTACTTC,TRBJ2-7,many,TRBD1,TRBV27
CASIDRNYPAYTF,TGTGCCAGCATCGACAGGAACTATCCTGCCTACACTTTT,TRBJ2-3,-,-,TRBV2
CASSLIGQGSSYEQYF,TGTGCCAGTAGCCTAATTGGTCAGGGAAGCTCCTACGAGCAGTACTTC,TRBJ2-7,-,-,TRBV19
CSVEHRGETQYF,TGCAGCGTTGAGCACAGGGGAGAGACCCAGTACTTC,TRBJ2-5,-,TRBD1,TRBV29-1
CASSETTGEQINEELFF,TGTGCCAGCAGCGAGACTACAGGAGAACAAATTAATGAAGAACTGTTTTTT,TRBJ1-4,once,-,TRBV5-4
CASRDGGNQTQYYTF,TGTGCCAGCAGGGACGGGGGCAACCAGACGCAGTATTACACCTTC,TRBJ1-2,-,-,TRBV9
CASSYHPDGPNTGELFF,TGTGCCAGCAGCTATCATCCCGACGGGCCGAACACCGGGGAGCTGTTTTTT,TRBJ2-2,-,-,TRBV7-2
CASSQGGQSTDTPF,TGTGCCAGCAGCCAAGGGGGACAGAGCACAGATACGCCCTTC,TRBJ1-2,once,TRBD1,TRBV9
CASSGQGGLYAQYF,TGTGCCAGCAGTGGACAGGGGGGTCTGTATGCGCAGTATTTC,TRBJ2-7,-,TRBD1,TRBV7-2
CSASSWGRKIF,TGCAGTGCCAGTAGTTGGGGTCGCAAGATCTTC,TRBJ2-1,few,-,TRBV20-1
CASSTFDSYEQYF,TGTGCCAGCAGTACCTTCGACTCCTACGAGCAGTACTTC,TRBJ2-7,medium-sized,-,TRBV2
CASSQAQNTGELFF,TGCGCCAGCAGCCAAGCTCAGAACACCGGGGAGCTGTTTTTT,TRBJ2-2,-,-,TRBV4-1
CASSSGQAGEQYF,TGTGCCAGCAGCTCTGGACAGGCCGGGGAGCAGTACTTC,TRBJ2-7,-,TRBD1,TRBV7-3